The rows below give T cell receptor beta chains drawn from one sample of a study of T cell changes during pregnancy in multiple sclerosis. The repertoire was sequenced with immunoSEQ multiplex PCR; TCRdb's copy has only in-frame clones and lacks some. This sample has about 56,000 clones, with 90% to 95% found just once. The source was CD4+ T cells from peripheral blood mononuclear cells, collected in the second trimester of pregnancy. These receptors all come from a female donor with multiple sclerosis, enrolled in a pregnancy study. Each CDR3 is given with its conserved first and last residue.

V,CDR3
TRBV6-5,CASSRGVLGHEQYF
TRBV9,CASSADPLGQGYSPLHF
TRBV6-4,CASSPDRGFNNEQFF
TRBV7-2,CASNFLSPGQGGNEQFF
TRBV5-4,CASSRPGLAGTDTQYF
TRBV18,CASSPRLAGAETQYF
TRBV7-3,CASSLDPGTGNTGELFF
TRBV19,CASIDGFGGSYNEQFF
TRBV15,CATSRGGQMNTEAFF
TRBV6-1,CASPGTANTGELFF
TRBV5-5,CASSLERGRMNEQFF
TRBV5-6,CASSSPGAGDEKLFF
TRBV5-8,CASILRRSGRAYNEQFF
TRBV5-1,CASSRLSGDRGRSEQFF
TRBV30,CAWRFPSGQGPNSPLHF
TRBV7-2,CASSLRPGAGNEQFF
TRBV18,CASSPVTGTGANVLTF
TRBV5-4,CASSLGGSNQPQHF
TRBV21-1,CASSKKVGTGGNQPQHF
TRBV2,CASSPYNEQFF
TRBV5-1,CASGPGSTNEKLFF
TRBV6-1,CASSEVGGWGTEAFF
TRBV30,CAWSVQIQGTGGYTF
TRBV5-1,CASSRGPAEGTQPQHF
TRBV19,CASSIDGSSYNEQFF
TRBV5-1,CASSLEGRGGREQYF
TRBV4-1,CASSQGRGQELNYGYTF
TRBV6-4,CASSDSADMNTEAFF
TRBV11-2,CASSLVTGASYEQYF
TRBV11-2,CASSPRGVALSRGGELFF
TRBV13,CASSYSGFHSYEQYF
TRBV4-2,CASSQAVAGGPRYEQYF
TRBV14,CASSQELAGEGDTQYF
TRBV10-3,CAISTSGGAYNEQFF
TRBV6-5,CASSSSGGSAEAFF
TRBV11-2,CASSPGHYSNQPQHF
TRBV27,CASSSLGVNTEAFF
TRBV5-1,CASSLASGTGSYEAFF
TRBV5-5,CASSLVRTGAYEQYF
TRBV2,CASIRDLNYEQYF
TRBV9,CASSVGGAGQETQYF
TRBV21-1,CASSPQGKGEQYF
TRBV4-1,CASSQGRDSFSYEQYF
TRBV7-2,CASSLTGTTLYEQYF
TRBV5-1,CASSSSGGATDTQYF
TRBV5-8,CASSSGTGGMDEQFF
TRBV19,CASSLGRGSSGNTIYF
TRBV28,CASRPQGAYGYTF
TRBV5-8,CASSLSRGLFIEKLFF
TRBV5-1,CASSLTGSTDTQYF
TRBV7-3,CASSLGLAGVDEQYF
TRBV11-2,CASSTRGPANTGELFF
TRBV5-8,CASSLGGGPETQYF
TRBV9,CASGENADTQYF
TRBV4-2,CASSPKTGLSPLHF
TRBV25-1,CASSGPSGGSYNEQFF
TRBV28,CASSSPGQGRETQYF